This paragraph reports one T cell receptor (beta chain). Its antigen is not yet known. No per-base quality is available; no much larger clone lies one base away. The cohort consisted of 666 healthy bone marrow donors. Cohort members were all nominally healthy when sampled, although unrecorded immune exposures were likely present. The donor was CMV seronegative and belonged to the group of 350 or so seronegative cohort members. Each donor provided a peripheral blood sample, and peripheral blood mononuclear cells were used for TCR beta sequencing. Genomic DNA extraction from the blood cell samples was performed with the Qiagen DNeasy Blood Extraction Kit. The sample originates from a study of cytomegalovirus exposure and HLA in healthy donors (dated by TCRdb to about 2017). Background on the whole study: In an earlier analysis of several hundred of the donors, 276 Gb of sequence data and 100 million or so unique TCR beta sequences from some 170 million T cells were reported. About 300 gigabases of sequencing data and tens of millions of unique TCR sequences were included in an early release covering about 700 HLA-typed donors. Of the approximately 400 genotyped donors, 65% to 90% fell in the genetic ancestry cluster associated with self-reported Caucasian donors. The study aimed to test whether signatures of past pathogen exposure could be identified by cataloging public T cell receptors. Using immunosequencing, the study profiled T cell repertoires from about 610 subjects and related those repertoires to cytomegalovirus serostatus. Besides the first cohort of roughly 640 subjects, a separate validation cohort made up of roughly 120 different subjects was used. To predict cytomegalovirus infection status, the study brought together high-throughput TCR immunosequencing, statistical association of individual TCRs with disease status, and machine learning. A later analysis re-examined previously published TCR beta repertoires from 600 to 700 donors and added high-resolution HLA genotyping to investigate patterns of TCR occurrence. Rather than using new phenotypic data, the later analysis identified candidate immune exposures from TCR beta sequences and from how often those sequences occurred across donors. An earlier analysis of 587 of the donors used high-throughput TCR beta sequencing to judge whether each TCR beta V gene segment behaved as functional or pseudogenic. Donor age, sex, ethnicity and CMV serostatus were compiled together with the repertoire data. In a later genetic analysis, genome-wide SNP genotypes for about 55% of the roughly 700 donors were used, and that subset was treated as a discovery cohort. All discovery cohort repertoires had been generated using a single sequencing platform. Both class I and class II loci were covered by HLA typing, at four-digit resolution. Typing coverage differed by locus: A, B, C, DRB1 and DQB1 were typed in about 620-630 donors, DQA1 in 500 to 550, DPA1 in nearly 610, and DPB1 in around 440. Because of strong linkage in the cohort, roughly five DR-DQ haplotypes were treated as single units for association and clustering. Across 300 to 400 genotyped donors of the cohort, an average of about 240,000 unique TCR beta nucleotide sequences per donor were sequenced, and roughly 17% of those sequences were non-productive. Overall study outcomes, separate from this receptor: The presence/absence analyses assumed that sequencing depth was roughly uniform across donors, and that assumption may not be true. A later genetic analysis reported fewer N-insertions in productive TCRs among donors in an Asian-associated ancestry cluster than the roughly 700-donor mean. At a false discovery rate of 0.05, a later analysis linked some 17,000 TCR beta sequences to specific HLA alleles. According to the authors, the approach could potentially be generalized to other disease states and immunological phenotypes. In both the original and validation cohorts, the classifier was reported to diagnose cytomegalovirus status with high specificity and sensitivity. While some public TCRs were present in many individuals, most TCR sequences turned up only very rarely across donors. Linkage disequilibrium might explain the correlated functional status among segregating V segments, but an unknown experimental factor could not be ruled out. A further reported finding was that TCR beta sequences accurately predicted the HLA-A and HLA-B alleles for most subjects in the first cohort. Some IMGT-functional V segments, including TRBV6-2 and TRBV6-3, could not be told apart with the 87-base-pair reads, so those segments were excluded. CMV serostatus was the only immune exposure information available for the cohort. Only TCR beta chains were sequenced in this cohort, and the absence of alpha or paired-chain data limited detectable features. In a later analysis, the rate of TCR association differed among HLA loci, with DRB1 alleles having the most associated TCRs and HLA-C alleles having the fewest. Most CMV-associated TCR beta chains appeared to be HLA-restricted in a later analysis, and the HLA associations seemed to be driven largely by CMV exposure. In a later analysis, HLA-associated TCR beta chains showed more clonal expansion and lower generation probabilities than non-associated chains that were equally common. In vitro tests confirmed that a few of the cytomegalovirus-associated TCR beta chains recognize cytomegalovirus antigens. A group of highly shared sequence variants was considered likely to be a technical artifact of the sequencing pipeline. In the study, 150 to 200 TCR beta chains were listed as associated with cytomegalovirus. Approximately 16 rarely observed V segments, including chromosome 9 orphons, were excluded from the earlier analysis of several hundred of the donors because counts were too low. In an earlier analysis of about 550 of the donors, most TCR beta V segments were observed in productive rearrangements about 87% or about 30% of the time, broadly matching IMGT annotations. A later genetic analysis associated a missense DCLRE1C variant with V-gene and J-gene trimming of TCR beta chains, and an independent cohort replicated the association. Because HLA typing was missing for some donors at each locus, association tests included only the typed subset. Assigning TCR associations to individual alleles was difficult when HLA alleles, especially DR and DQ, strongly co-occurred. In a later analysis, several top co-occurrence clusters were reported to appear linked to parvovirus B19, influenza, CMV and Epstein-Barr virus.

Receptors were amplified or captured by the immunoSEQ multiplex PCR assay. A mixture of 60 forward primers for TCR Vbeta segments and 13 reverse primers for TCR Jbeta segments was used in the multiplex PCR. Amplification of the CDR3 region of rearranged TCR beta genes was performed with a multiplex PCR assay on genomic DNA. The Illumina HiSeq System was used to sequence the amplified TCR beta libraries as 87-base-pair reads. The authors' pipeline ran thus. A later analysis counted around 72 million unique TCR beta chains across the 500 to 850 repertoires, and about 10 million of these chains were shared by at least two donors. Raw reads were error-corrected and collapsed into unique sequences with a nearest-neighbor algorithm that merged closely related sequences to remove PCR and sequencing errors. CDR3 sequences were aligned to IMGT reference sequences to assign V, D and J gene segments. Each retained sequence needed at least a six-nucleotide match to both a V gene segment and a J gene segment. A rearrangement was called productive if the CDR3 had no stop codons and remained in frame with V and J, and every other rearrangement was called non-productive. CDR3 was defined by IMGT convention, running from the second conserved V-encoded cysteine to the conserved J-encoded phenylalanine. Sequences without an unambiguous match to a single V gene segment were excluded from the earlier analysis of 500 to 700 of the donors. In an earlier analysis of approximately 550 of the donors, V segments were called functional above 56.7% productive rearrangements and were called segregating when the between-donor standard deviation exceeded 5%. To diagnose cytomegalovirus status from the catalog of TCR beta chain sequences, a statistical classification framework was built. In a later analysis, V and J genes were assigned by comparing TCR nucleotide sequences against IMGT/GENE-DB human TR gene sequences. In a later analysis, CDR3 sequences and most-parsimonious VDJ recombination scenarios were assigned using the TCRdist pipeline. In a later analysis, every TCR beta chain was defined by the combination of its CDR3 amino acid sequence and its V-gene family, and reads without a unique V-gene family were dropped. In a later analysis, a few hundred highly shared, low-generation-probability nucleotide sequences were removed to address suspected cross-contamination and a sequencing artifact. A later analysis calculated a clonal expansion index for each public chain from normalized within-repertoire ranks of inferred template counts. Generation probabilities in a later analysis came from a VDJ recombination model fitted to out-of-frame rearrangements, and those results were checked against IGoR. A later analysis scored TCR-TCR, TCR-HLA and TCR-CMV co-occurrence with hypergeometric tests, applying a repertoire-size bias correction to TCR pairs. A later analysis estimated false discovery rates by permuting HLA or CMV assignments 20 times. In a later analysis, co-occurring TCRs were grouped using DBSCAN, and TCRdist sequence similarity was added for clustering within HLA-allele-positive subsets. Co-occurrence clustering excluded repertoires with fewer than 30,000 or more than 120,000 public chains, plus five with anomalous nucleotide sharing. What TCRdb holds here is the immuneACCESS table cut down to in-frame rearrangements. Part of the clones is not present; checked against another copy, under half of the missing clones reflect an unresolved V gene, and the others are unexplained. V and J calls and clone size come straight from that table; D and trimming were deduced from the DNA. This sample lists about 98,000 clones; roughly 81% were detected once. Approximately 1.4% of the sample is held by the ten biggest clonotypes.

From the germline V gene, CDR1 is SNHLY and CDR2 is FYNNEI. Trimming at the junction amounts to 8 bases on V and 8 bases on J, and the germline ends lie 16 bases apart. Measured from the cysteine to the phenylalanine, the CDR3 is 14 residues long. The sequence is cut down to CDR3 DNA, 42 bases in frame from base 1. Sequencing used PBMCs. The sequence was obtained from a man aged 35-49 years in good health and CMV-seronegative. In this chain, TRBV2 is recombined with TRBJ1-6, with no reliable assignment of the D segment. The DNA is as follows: TGTGCCAGCCGCCAGTGGACTATTGATTCACCCCTCCACTTT. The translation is CASRQWTIDSPLHF.